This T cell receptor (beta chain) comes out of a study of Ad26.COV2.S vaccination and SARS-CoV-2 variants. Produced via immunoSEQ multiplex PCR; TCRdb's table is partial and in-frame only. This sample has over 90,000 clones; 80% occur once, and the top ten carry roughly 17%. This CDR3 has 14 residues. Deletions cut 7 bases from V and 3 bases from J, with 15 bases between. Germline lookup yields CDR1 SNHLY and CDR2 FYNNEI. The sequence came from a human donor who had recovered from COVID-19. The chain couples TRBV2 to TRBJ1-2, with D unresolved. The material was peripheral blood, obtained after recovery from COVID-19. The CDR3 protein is CASIMQAGDYGYTF. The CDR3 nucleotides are TGTGCCAGCATTATGCAAGCCGGTGACTATGGCTACACCTTC.